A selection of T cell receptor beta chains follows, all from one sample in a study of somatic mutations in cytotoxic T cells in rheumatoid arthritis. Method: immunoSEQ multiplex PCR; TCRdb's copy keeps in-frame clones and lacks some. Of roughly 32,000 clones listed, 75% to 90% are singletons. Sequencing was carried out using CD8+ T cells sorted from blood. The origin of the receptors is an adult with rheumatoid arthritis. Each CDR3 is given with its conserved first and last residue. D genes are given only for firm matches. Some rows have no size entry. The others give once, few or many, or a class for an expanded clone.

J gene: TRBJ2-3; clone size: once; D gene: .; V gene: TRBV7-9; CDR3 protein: CASSPPAAEDTDTQYF; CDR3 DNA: TGTGCCAGCAGCCCCCCCGCTGCGGAAGACACAGATACGCAGTATTTT
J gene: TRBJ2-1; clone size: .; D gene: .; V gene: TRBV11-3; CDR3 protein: CASSPSLYNEQFF; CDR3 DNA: TGTGCCAGCAGCCCCTCACTCTACAATGAGCAGTTCTTC
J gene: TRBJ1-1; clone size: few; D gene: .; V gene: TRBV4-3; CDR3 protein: CASSHKTGWRTEAFF; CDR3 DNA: TGCGCCAGCAGCCACAAGACAGGTTGGAGGACTGAAGCTTTCTTT
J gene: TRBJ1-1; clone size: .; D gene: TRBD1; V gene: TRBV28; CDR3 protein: CASTGWRTGRSFMNTEAFF; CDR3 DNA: TGTGCCAGCACCGGATGGCGGACAGGGCGGAGTTTCATGAACACTGAAGCTTTCTTT
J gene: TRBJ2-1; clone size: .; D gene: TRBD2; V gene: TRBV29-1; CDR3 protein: CSVDTAGGPVDEQFF; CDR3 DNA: TGCAGCGTTGACACAGCGGGAGGGCCTGTCGATGAGCAGTTCTTC
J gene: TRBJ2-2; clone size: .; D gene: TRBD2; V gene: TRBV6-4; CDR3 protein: CASSESGDTGELFF; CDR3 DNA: TGTGCCAGCAGTGAAAGCGGGGACACCGGGGAGCTGTTTTTT
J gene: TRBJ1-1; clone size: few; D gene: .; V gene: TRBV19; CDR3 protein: CASSETDGTEAFF; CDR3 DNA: TGTGCCAGTAGCGAAACTGACGGGACTGAAGCTTTCTTT
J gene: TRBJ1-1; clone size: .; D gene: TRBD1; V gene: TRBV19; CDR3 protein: CASRTGSTEAFF; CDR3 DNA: TGTGCCAGTAGGACAGGGTCCACTGAAGCTTTCTTT
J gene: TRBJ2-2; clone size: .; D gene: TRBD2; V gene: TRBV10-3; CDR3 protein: CATASGGTPNTGELFF; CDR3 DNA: TGTGCCACCGCTAGCGGGGGGACTCCGAACACCGGGGAGCTGTTTTTT
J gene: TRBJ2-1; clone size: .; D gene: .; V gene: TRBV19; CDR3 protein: CASSMSGRGDEQFF; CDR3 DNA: TGTGCCAGTAGTATGTCGGGGCGAGGTGATGAGCAGTTCTTC
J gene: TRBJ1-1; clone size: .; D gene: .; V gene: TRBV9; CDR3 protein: CASSVVSGGEAEAFF; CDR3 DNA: TGTGCCAGCAGCGTAGTTTCCGGGGGAGAGGCTGAAGCTTTCTTT
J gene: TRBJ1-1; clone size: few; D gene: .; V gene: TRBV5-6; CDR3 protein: CASSLGVGNTEAFF; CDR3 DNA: TGTGCCAGCAGCTTGGGGGTAGGGAACACTGAAGCTTTCTTT
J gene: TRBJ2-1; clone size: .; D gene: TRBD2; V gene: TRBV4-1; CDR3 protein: CASSQPVAGWRNEQFF; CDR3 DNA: TGCGCCAGCAGCCAACCCGTAGCGGGATGGCGGAATGAGCAGTTCTTC
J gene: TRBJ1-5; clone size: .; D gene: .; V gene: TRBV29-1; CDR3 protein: CSAQAGSSNQPQHF; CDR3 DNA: TGCAGCGCCCAAGCAGGGTCTAGCAATCAGCCCCAGCATTTT
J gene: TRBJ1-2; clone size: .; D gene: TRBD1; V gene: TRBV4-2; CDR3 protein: CASSQPQGNYGYTF; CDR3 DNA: TGTGCCAGCAGCCAGCCACAGGGGAACTATGGCTACACCTTC
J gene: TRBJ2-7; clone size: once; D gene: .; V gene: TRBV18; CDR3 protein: CASSPGQIYEQYF; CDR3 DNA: TGTGCCAGCTCACCCGGACAGATTTACGAGCAGTACTTC
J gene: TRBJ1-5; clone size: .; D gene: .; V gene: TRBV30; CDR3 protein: CAWSVHSGGQPQHF; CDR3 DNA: TGTGCCTGGAGTGTACACTCCGGGGGTCAGCCCCAGCATTTT
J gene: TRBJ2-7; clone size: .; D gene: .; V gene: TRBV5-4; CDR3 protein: CASSWGTGTYEQYF; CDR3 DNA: TGTGCCAGCAGCTGGGGGACGGGGACATACGAGCAGTACTTC
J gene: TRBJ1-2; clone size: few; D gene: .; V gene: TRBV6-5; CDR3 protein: CASRQGYGYTF; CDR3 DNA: TGTGCCAGCAGGCAGGGATATGGCTACACCTTC
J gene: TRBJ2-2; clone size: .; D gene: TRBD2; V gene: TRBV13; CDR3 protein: CASTRRGGLRAYGELFF; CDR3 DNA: TGTGCCAGCACTAGGCGGGGGGGACTGCGGGCCTACGGGGAGCTGTTTTTT
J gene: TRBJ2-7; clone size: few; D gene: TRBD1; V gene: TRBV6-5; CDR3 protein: CASSWGQGTYEQYF; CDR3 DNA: TGTGCCAGCAGTTGGGGACAGGGGACCTACGAGCAGTACTTC
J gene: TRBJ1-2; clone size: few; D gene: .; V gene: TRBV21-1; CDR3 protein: CASSKVPDGYTF; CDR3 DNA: TGTGCCAGCAGCAAAGTGCCAGATGGCTACACCTTC
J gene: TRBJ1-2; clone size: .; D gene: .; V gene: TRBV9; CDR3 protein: CASSGESNGYTF; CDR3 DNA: TGTGCCAGCAGCGGGGAGAGCAATGGCTACACCTTC
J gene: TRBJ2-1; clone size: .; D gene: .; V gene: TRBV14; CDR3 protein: CASSQDLVGNEQFF; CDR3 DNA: TGTGCCAGCAGCCAAGATCTAGTGGGGAATGAGCAGTTCTTC
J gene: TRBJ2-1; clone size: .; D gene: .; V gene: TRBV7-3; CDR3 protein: CASSLNGYNEQFF; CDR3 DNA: TGTGCCAGCAGCTTAAACGGTTACAATGAGCAGTTCTTC
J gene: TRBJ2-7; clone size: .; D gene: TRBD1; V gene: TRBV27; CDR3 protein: CASSLSPTGDEQYF; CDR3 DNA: TGTGCCAGCAGTTTAAGTCCCACAGGGGACGAGCAGTACTTC
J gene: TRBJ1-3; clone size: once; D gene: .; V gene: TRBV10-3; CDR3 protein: CAISESSEPGNTIYF; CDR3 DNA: TGTGCCATCAGTGAGTCGAGTGAGCCTGGAAACACCATATATTTT
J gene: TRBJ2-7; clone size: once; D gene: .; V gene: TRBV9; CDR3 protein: CASSAGPGQNYEQYF; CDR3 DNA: TGTGCCAGCAGCGCGGGACCGGGCCAGAACTACGAGCAGTACTTC
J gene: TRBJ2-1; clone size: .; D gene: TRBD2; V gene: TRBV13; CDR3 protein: CASSPTGLAGAYNEQFF; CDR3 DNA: TGTGCCAGCAGCCCAACGGGACTAGCGGGAGCATACAATGAGCAGTTCTTC
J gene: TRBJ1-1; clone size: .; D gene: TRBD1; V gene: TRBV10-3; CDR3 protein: CAISDLTGDENTEAFF; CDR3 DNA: TGTGCCATCAGTGATCTGACAGGGGATGAGAACACTGAAGCTTTCTTT
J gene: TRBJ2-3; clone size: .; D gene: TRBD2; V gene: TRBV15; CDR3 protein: CATSPTSGGADTQYF; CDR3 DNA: TGTGCCACCAGCCCGACTAGCGGGGGGGCAGATACGCAGTATTTT
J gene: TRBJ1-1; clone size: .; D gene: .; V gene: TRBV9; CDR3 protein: CASSDSRDSLSEAFF; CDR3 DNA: TGTGCCAGCAGCGATTCCAGGGATTCTCTCTCTGAAGCTTTCTTT
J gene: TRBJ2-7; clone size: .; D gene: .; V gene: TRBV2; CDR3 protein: CASSDPGFSYEQYF; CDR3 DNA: TGTGCCAGCAGCGACCCGGGATTCTCCTACGAGCAGTACTTC
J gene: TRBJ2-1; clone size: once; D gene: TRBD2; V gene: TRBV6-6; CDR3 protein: CASSSRLAGRDEQFF; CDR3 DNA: TGTGCCAGCAGTTCCCGACTAGCGGGAAGGGATGAGCAGTTCTTC
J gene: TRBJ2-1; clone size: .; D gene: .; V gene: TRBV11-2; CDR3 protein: CASSLVLAEQFF; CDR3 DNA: TGTGCCAGCAGCTTAGTACTAGCTGAGCAGTTCTTC